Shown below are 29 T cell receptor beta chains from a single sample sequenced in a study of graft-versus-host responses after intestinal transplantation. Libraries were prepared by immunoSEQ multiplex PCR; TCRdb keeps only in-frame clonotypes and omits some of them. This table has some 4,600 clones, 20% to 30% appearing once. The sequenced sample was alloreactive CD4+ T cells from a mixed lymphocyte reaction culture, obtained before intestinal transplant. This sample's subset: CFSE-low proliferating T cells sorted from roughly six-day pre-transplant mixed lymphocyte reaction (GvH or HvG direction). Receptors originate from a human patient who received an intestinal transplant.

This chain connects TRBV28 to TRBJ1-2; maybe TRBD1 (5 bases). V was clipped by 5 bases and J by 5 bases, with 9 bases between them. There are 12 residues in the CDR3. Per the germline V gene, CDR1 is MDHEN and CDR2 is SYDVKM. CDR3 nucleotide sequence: TGTGCCAGCAGTCAGGGAGGTTATGGCTACACCTTC. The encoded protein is CASSQGGYGYTF.

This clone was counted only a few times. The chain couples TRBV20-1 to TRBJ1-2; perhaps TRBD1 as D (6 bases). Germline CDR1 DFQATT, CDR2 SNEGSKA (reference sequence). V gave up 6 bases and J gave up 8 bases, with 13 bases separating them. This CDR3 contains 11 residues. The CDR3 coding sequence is TGCAGTGCCCGGCAGGGGTGGGGCTACACCTTC. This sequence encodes CSARQGWGYTF.

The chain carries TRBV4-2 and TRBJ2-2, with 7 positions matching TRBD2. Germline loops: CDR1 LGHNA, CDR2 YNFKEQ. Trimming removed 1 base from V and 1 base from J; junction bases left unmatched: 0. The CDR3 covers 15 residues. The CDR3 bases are TGTGCCAGCAGCCAAGCGGGAGGGAACACCGGGGAGCTGTTTTTT. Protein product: CASSQAGGNTGELFF.

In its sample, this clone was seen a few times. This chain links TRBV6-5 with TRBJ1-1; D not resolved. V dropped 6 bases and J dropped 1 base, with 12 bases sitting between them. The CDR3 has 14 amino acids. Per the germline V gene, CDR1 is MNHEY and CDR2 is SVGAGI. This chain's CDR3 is CASRRAGGNTEAFF. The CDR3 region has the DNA TGTGCCAGCAGAAGAGCCGGAGGGAACACTGAAGCTTTCTTT.

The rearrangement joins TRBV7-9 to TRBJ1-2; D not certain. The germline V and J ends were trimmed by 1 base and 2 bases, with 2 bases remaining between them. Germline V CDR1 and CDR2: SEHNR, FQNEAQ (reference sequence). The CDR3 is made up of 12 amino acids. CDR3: CASSLVNYGYTF. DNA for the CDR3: TGTGCCAGCAGCTTAGTGAACTATGGCTACACCTTC.

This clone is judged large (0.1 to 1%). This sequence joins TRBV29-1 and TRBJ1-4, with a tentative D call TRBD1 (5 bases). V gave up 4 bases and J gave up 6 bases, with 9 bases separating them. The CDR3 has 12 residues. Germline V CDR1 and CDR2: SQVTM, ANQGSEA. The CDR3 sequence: CSVGQNYEKLFF. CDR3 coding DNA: TGCAGCGTTGGACAGAATTATGAAAAACTGTTTTTT.

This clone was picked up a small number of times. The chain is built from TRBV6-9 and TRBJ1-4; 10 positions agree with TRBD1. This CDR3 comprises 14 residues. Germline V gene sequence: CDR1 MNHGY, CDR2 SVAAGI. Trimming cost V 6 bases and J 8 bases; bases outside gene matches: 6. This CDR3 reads CASRPGQGREKLFF. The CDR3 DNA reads TGTGCCAGCAGACCGGGACAGGGGAGGGAAAAACTGTTTTTT.

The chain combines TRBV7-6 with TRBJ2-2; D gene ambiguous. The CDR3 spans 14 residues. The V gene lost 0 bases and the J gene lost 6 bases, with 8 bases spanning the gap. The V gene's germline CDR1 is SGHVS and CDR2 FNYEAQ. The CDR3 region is CASSLAWQAGELFF. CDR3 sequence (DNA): TGTGCCAGCAGCTTAGCTTGGCAGGCCGGGGAGCTGTTTTTT.

The CDR3 nucleotides read TGTGCCAGCAGCCCCTGGACACAGAACACTGAAGCTTTCTTT. Translating it yields CASSPWTQNTEAFF. V and J are TRBV9 and TRBJ1-1, with TRBD1 as a possible D gene (5 bases). Per the germline V gene, CDR1 is SGDLS and CDR2 is YYNGEE. V was cut by 4 bases and J by 1 base, with 11 bases left in between. The CDR3 length is 14 residues.

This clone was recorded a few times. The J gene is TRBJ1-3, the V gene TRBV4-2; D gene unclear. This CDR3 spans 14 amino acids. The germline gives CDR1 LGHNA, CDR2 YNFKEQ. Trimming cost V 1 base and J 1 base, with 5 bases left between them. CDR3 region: CASSQAKSGNTIYF. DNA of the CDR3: TGTGCCAGCAGCCAAGCAAAATCTGGAAACACCATATATTTT.

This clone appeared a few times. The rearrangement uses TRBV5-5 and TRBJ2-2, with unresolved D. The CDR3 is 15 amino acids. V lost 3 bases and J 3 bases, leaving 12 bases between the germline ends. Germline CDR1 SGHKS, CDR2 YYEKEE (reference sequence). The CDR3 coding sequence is TGTGCCAGCAGCTATAGCCCTACCTACACCGGGGAGCTGTTTTTT. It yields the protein CASSYSPTYTGELFF.

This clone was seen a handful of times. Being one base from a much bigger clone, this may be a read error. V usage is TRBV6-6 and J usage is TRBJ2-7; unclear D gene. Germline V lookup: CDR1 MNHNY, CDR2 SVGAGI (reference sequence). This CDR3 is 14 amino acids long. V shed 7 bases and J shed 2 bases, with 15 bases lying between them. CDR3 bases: TGTGCCAGCACCAGTTATAAGAGCCCCTACGAGCAGTACTTC. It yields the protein CASTSYKSPYEQYF.

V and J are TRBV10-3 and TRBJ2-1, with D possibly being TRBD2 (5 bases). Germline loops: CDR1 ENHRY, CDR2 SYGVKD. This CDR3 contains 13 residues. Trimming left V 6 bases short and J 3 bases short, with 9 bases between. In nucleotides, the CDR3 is TGTGCCATCAGCGGGAAGGGCTACAATGAGCAGTTCTTC. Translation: CAISGKGYNEQFF.

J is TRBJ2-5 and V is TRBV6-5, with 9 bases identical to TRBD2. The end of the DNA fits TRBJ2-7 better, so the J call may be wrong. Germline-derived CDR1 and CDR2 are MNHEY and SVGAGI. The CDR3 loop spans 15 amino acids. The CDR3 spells CASSFTTSGTYEQYF. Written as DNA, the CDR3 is TGTGCCAGCAGCTTTACGACTAGCGGAACATACGAGCAGTACTTC.

This chain's CDR3 is CASSLYRDTADNEQYF. CDR3 in DNA: TGCGCCAGCAGCTTATACCGGGACACGGCGGACAACGAGCAGTACTTC. V gene TRBV5-1 combines with J gene TRBJ2-7; D possibly corresponds to TRBD1 (6 bases). In germline, CDR1 is SGHRS, CDR2 YFSETQ. CDR3 size: 16 residues. Trimming removed 2 bases at V and 5 bases at J, with 20 bases between.

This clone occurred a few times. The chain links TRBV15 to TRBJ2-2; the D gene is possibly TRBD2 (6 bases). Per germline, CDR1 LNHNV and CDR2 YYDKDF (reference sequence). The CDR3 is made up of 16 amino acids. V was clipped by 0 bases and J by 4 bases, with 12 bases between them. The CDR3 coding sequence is TGTGCCACCAGCAGAGATCGGCTAGCGCGCACCGGGGAGCTGTTTTTT. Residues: CATSRDRLARTGELFF.

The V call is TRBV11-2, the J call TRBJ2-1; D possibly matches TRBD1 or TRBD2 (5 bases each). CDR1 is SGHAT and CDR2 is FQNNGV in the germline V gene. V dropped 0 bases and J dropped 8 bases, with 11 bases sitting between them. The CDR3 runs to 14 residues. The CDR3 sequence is CASSLDNGGHEQFF. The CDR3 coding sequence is TGTGCCAGCAGCTTAGATAATGGGGGACATGAGCAGTTCTTC.

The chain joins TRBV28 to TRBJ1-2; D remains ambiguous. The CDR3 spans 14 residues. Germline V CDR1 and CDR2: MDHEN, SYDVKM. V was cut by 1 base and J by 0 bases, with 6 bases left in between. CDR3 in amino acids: CASSLFHTNYGYTF. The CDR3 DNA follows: TGTGCCAGCAGTTTATTTCACACTAACTATGGCTACACCTTC.

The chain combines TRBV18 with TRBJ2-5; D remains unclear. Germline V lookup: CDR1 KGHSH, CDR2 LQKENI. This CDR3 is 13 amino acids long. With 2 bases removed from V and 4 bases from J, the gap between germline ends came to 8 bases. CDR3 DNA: TGTGCCAGCTCACCAGGTGTCCCAGAGACCCAGTACTTC. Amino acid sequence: CASSPGVPETQYF.

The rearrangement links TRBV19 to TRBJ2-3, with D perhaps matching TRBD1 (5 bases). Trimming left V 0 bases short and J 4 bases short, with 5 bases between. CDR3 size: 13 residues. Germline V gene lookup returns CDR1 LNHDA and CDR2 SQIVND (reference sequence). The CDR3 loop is CASSIDRADTQYF. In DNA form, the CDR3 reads TGTGCCAGTAGTATAGACAGGGCAGATACGCAGTATTTT.

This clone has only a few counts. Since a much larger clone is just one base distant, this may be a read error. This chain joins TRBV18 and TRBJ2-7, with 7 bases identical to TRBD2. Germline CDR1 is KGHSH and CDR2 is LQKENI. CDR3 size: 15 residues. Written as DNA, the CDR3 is TGTGCCAGCGCACCGACCCCCCTAGCGGCCTACGAGCAGTACTTC. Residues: CASAPTPLAAYEQYF.

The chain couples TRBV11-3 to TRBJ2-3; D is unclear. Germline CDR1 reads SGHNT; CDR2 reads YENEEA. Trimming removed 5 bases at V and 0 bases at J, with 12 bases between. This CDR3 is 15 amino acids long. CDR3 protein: CASSPGFSSTDTQYF. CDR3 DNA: TGTGCCAGCAGCCCAGGTTTTTCTAGCACAGATACGCAGTATTTT.

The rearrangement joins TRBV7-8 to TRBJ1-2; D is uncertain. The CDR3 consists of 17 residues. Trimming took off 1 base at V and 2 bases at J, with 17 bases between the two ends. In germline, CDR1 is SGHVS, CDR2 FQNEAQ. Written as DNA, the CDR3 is TGTGCCAGCAGCTTAGTAAAAGTAGGGTGGCAGAACTATGGCTACACCTTC. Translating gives CASSLVKVGWQNYGYTF. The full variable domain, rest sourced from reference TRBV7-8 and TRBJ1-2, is GAGVSQSPRYKVAKRGQDVALRCDPISGHVSLFWYQQALGQGPEFLTYFQNEAQLDKSGLPSDRFFAERPEGSVSTLKIQRTQQEDSAVYLCASSLVKVGWQNYGYTFGSGTRLTVV.

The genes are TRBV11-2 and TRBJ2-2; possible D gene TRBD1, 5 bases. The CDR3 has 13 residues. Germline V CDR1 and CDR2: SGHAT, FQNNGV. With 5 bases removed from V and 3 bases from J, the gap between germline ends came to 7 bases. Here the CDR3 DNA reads TGTGCCAGCAGCACAGGCTACACCGGGGAGCTGTTTTTT. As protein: CASSTGYTGELFF.

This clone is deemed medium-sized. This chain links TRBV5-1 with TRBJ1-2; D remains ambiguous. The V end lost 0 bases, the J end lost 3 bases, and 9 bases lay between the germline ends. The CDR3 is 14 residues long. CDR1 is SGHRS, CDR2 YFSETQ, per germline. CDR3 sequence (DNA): TGCGCCAGCAGCTTGGCCGGGAGGGACTATGGCTACACCTTC. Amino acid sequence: CASSLAGRDYGYTF.

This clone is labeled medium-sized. The CDR3 coding sequence is TGTGCCATCTCACAGGGGCTAAGCACAGATACGCAGTATTTT. Residues: CAISQGLSTDTQYF. The chain links TRBV10-3 to TRBJ2-3; 7 bases map to TRBD1. CDR3 length: 14 amino acids. The germline CDR1 and CDR2 sequences are ENHRY and SYGVKD. J lost 0 bases, V lost 8 bases, and 5 bases had no gene match.

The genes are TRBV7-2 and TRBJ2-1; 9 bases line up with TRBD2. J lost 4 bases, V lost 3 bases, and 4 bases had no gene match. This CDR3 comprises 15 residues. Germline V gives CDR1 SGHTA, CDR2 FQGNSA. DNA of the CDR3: TGTGCCAGCAGCTTCCTAGCGGGGCCGTACAATGAGCAGTTCTTC. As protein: CASSFLAGPYNEQFF.

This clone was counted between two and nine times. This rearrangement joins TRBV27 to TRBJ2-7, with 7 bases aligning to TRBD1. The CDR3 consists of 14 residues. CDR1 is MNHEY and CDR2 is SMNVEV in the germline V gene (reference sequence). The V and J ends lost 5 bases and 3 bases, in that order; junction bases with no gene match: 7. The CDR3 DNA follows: TGTGCCAGCAGTGCACAGGGGCCCTACTACGAGCAGTACTTC. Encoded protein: CASSAQGPYYEQYF.

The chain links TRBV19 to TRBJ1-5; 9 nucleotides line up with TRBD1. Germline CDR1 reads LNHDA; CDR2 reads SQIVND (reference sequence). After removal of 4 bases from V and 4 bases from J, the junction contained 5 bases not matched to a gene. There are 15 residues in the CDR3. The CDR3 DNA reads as TGTGCCAGTAGTACAAGGACAGGGGTAAATCAGCCCCAGCATTTT. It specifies CASSTRTGVNQPQHF. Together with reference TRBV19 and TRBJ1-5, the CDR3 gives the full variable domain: DGGITQSPKYLFRKEGQNVTLSCEQNLNHDAMYWYRQDPGQGLRLIYYSQIVNDFQKGDIAEGYSVSREKKESFPLTVTSAQKNPTAFYLCASSTRTGVNQPQHFGDGTRLSIL.